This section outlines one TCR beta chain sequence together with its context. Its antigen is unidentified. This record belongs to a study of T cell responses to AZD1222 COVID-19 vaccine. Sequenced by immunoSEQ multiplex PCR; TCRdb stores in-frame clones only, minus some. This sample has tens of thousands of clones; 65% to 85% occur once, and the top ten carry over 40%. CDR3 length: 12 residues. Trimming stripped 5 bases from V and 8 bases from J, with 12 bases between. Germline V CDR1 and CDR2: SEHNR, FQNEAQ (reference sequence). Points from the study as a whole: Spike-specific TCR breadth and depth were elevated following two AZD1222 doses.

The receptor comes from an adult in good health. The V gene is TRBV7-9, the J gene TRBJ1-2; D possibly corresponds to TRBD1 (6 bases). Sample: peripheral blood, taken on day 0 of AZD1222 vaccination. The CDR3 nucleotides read TGTGCCAGCAGCACAGGGCTTGGAGGCTACACCTTC. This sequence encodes CASSTGLGGYTF.